The rows below give T cell receptor beta chains drawn from one sample of a study of T cells after yellow fever vaccination. TCRdb processed the 5' RACE reads anew with MiXCR; each CDR3 protein has one entry. The table includes 400,000 to 450,000 distinct CDR3 sequences, approximately 18% detected once. Sequenced material: PBMCs, taken before the yellow fever booster vaccination. The source is a man between 18 and 35 years old who received the YFV17D yellow fever vaccine. CDR3s include the opening cysteine and the closing phenylalanine or tryptophan. Each record gives: V gene, D gene, J gene, clone size, CDR3 protein, CDR3 DNA. A D gene is named only where the DNA matches it firmly. Not every row has a clone size; where given, it reads once, few, many or a size class.

TRBV11-2,TRBD1,TRBJ2-2,.,CASSLDRGWTGGTGELFF,TGTGCCAGCAGCTTAGATCGAGGGTGGACAGGGGGCACCGGGGAGCTGTTTTTT
TRBV7-9,.,TRBJ1-2,few,CAIGRQSYGYTF,TGTGCCATCGGACGGCAGAGCTATGGCTACACCTTC
TRBV7-9,TRBD1,TRBJ1-6,.,CASSFPGQGYSPLHF,TGTGCCAGCAGCTTCCCCGGACAGGGGTATTCACCCCTCCACTTT
TRBV5-6,.,TRBJ1-2,few,CASSLVGGPYGYTF,TGTGCCAGCAGCTTGGTTGGGGGTCCCTATGGCTACACCTTC
TRBV5-1,.,TRBJ1-2,few,CATKTGTVNYGYTF,TGCGCCACCAAAACCGGGACGGTTAACTATGGCTACACCTTC
TRBV4-3,TRBD1,TRBJ1-1,few,CASSMTGRTEAFF,TGCGCCAGCAGTATGACAGGGCGGACTGAAGCTTTCTTT
TRBV3-1,TRBD2,TRBJ2-3,few,CASSQDLAGGPITDTQYF,TGTGCCAGCAGCCAAGATCTAGCGGGGGGGCCAATCACAGATACGCAGTATTTT
TRBV9,.,TRBJ2-1,.,CASSVDGAEQFF,TGTGCCAGCAGCGTAGACGGGGCCGAGCAGTTCTTC
TRBV20-1,.,TRBJ2-5,.,CSARDMRGQETQYF,TGCAGTGCTAGAGATATGAGGGGGCAAGAGACCCAGTACTTC
TRBV20-1,.,TRBJ2-1,.,CSARALGGTMNEQFF,TGCAGTGCTAGAGCCCTAGGAGGTACCATGAATGAGCAGTTCTTC
TRBV7-9,.,TRBJ2-3,few,CASSLDNRKDTQYF,TGTGCCAGCAGCTTAGATAACAGAAAAGATACGCAGTATTTT
TRBV7-9,.,TRBJ1-2,many,CASSLDGGYGYTF,TGTGCCAGCAGCTTAGACGGGGGCTATGGCTACACCTTC
TRBV20-1,.,TRBJ1-5,many,CSARVGHAPYGNQPQHF,TGCAGTGCTAGAGTCGGACACGCACCCTATGGCAATCAGCCCCAGCATTTT
TRBV5-1,TRBD1,TRBJ1-1,few,CASSPRTGSPTEAFF,TGCGCCAGCAGCCCGCGGACAGGGAGTCCCACTGAAGCTTTCTTT
TRBV7-9,TRBD2,TRBJ2-2,.,CASSGTSGDTGELFF,TGTGCCAGCAGCGGGACTAGCGGGGACACCGGGGAGCTGTTTTTT
TRBV5-1,.,TRBJ2-3,few,CASSGRLLRTKDTQYF,TGCGCCAGCAGCGGGAGACTTCTTAGGACAAAAGATACGCAGTATTTT
TRBV7-2,TRBD2,TRBJ2-3,once,CATKTSGGTDRQYF,TGTGCCACTAAGACTAGCGGGGGGACAGATAGGCAGTATTTT
TRBV20-1,TRBD2,TRBJ2-5,.,CSARDLSGGALETQYF,TGCAGTGCTAGAGATCTGAGCGGGGGGGCCTTGGAGACCCAGTACTTC
TRBV12-3/TRBV12-4,.,TRBJ2-6,once,CASSLALGANVLTF,TGTGCCAGCAGTTTGGCACTTGGGGCCAACGTCCTGACTTTC
TRBV7-2,TRBD1,TRBJ1-5,few,CASSSTGTESQPQHF,TGTGCCAGCAGCTCAACCGGGACAGAAAGTCAGCCCCAGCATTTT
TRBV27,TRBD1,TRBJ1-4,few,CASSSTDRVEDEKLFF,TGTGCCAGCAGTTCCACCGACAGGGTGGAGGATGAAAAACTGTTTTTT
TRBV7-3,TRBD1,TRBJ1-1,few,CASSPYRGRPTEAFF,TGTGCCAGCAGCCCCTACAGGGGGCGCCCCACTGAAGCTTTCTTT
TRBV6-5,.,TRBJ2-4,many,CASSYASIQYF,TGTGCCAGCAGTTACGCCTCCATTCAGTACTTC
TRBV6-2/TRBV6-3,.,TRBJ1-1,few,CASSTPGLGAEAFF,TGTGCCAGCAGTACACCAGGGTTGGGCGCTGAAGCTTTCTTT
TRBV29-1,.,TRBJ2-3,many,CSVELQGTDTQYF,TGCAGCGTCGAACTACAGGGAACAGATACGCAGTATTTT
TRBV9,.,TRBJ2-7,.,CASSGDGYEQYF,TGTGCCAGCAGCGGAGACGGTTACGAGCAGTACTTC
TRBV10-3,.,TRBJ1-5,few,CAIKKDGQHNQPQHF,TGTGCCATCAAAAAGGACGGACAACATAATCAGCCCCAGCATTTT
TRBV4-3,TRBD2,TRBJ2-1,few,CASSQSLAGDSYNEQFF,TGCGCCAGCAGCCAATCCCTAGCGGGGGATTCCTACAATGAGCAGTTCTTC
TRBV9,.,TRBJ1-4,.,CASSVGGQDNEKLFF,TGTGCCAGCAGCGTAGGGGGACAAGATAATGAAAAACTGTTTTTT
TRBV12-3/TRBV12-4,.,TRBJ2-7,few,CASSKDSYEQYF,TGTGCCAGCAGCAAGGATTCCTACGAGCAGTACTTC
TRBV12-3/TRBV12-4,TRBD2,TRBJ2-1,few,CASSLMERGYNEQFF,TGTGCCAGCAGTTTAATGGAGCGGGGGTACAATGAGCAGTTCTTC
TRBV5-1,.,TRBJ2-5,.,CASRVLRDTVGQETQYF,TGCGCCAGCAGGGTGCTCCGGGACACCGTTGGCCAAGAGACCCAGTACTTC
TRBV9,.,TRBJ1-6,few,CASSASGGGGSPLHF,TGTGCCAGCAGCGCCAGCGGGGGGGGTGGCTCACCCCTCCACTTT
TRBV29-1,.,TRBJ2-4,.,CSVVARLAKNIQYF,TGCAGCGTTGTGGCCCGGTTAGCCAAAAACATTCAGTACTTC
TRBV15,.,TRBJ1-6,.,CATSRDWSPLHF,TGTGCCACCAGCAGAGATTGGTCACCCCTCCACTTT
TRBV20-1,TRBD2,TRBJ2-5,few,CSGVAGVGETQYF,TGCAGTGGAGTAGCGGGGGTCGGAGAGACCCAGTACTTC
TRBV7-8,.,TRBJ2-2,few,CASSFLRGAGELFF,TGTGCCAGCAGCTTCTTACGAGGGGCCGGGGAGCTGTTTTTT
TRBV29-1,.,TRBJ1-4,many,CSVGLQGGKLFF,TGCAGCGTTGGATTACAGGGAGGAAAACTGTTTTTT
TRBV27,.,TRBJ2-7,many,CASRGSSYEQYF,TGTGCCAGCAGAGGAAGTTCCTACGAGCAGTACTTC
TRBV5-1,TRBD1,TRBJ2-5,.,CASSLVAGTGGQETQYF,TGCGCCAGCAGCTTGGTGGCAGGGACAGGGGGCCAAGAGACCCAGTACTTC
TRBV4-1,TRBD1,TRBJ1-1,few,CASSQTGAVTEAFF,TGCGCCAGCAGCCAGACAGGGGCGGTTACTGAAGCTTTCTTT
TRBV20-1,TRBD2,TRBJ2-3,.,CSAHPFGLAVTDTQYF,TGCAGTGCTCACCCGTTCGGGCTAGCGGTCACAGATACGCAGTATTTT
TRBV5-1,.,TRBJ2-3,.,CASSFGGGPTDTQYF,TGCGCCAGCAGCTTTGGGGGGGGGCCAACCGATACGCAGTATTTT
TRBV9,.,TRBJ1-6,.,CASRTGNSPLHF,TGTGCCAGCAGAACCGGAAATTCACCCCTCCACTTT
TRBV7-2,.,TRBJ2-7,.,CASSPSLGQGYYEQYF,TGTGCCAGCAGCCCCTCACTAGGGCAGGGGTACTACGAGCAGTACTTC
TRBV6-5,TRBD1,TRBJ2-7,.,CASSPGQGNSYEQYF,TGTGCCAGCAGTCCGGGACAGGGAAACTCCTACGAGCAGTACTTC
TRBV2,.,TRBJ1-4,.,CASSVQVNNEKLFF,TGTGCCAGCAGTGTACAGGTTAACAATGAAAAACTGTTTTTT
TRBV7-3,.,TRBJ2-5,.,CASSLSRDQETQYF,TGTGCCAGCAGCTTAAGCAGGGACCAAGAGACCCAGTACTTC
TRBV29-1,.,TRBJ1-2,.,CSVEVGGLFYGYTF,TGCAGCGTTGAAGTAGGGGGGCTGTTCTATGGCTACACCTTC
TRBV9,.,TRBJ2-1,few,CASSVGGTRYNEQFF,TGTGCCAGCAGCGTAGGAGGGACTCGCTACAATGAGCAGTTCTTC
TRBV12-3/TRBV12-4,.,TRBJ1-3,many,CASSLVNSGNTIYF,TGTGCCAGCAGTTTGGTGAACTCTGGAAACACCATATATTTT
TRBV7-9,.,TRBJ1-5,.,CASSYSGAGNNQPQHF,TGTGCCAGCAGCTACTCGGGGGCAGGGAACAATCAGCCCCAGCATTTT
TRBV2,.,TRBJ2-5,.,CASSEGPLETQYF,TGTGCCAGCAGTGAGGGGCCCTTGGAGACCCAGTACTTC
TRBV27,.,TRBJ2-5,many,CASSLARHQETQYF,TGTGCCAGCAGTTTGGCACGGCACCAAGAGACCCAGTACTTC
TRBV5-1,TRBD1,TRBJ1-1,few,CASTALVTGEAFF,TGCGCCAGCACAGCCCTCGTGACAGGGGAAGCTTTCTTT
TRBV19,TRBD2,TRBJ2-3,.,CASRTGEGSPYTQYF,TGTGCCAGCAGAACCGGGGAGGGCTCGCCTTATACGCAGTATTTT
TRBV6-5,TRBD2,TRBJ2-6,many,CASSLFPAGVPSGANVLTF,TGTGCCAGCAGCCTCTTCCCAGCGGGGGTTCCCTCTGGGGCCAACGTCCTGACTTTC